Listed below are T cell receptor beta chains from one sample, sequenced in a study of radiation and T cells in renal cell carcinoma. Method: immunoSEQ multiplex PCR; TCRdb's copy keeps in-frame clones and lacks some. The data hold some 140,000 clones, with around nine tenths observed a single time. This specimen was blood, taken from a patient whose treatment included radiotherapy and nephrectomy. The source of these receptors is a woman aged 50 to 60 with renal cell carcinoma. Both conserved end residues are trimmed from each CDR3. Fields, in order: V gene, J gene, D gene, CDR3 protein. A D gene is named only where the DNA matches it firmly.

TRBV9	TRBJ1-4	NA	ASSADTKTNEKLF
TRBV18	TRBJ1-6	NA	ASSPGQVSSPLH
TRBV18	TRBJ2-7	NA	ASSPLAGYEQY
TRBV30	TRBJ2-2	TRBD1	AFKQGVITGELF
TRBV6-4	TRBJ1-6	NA	ASSDYTDSPLH
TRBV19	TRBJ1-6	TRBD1	ASSAQTGSYNSPLH
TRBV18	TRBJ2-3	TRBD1	ASSPIGQGSDTQY
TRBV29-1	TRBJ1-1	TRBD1	SVDLGQGILEAF
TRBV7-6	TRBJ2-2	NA	ASSFRNTGELF
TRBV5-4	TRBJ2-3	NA	ASSPGGQGVRTDTQY
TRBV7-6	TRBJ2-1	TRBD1	ASSLGQGIMNEQF